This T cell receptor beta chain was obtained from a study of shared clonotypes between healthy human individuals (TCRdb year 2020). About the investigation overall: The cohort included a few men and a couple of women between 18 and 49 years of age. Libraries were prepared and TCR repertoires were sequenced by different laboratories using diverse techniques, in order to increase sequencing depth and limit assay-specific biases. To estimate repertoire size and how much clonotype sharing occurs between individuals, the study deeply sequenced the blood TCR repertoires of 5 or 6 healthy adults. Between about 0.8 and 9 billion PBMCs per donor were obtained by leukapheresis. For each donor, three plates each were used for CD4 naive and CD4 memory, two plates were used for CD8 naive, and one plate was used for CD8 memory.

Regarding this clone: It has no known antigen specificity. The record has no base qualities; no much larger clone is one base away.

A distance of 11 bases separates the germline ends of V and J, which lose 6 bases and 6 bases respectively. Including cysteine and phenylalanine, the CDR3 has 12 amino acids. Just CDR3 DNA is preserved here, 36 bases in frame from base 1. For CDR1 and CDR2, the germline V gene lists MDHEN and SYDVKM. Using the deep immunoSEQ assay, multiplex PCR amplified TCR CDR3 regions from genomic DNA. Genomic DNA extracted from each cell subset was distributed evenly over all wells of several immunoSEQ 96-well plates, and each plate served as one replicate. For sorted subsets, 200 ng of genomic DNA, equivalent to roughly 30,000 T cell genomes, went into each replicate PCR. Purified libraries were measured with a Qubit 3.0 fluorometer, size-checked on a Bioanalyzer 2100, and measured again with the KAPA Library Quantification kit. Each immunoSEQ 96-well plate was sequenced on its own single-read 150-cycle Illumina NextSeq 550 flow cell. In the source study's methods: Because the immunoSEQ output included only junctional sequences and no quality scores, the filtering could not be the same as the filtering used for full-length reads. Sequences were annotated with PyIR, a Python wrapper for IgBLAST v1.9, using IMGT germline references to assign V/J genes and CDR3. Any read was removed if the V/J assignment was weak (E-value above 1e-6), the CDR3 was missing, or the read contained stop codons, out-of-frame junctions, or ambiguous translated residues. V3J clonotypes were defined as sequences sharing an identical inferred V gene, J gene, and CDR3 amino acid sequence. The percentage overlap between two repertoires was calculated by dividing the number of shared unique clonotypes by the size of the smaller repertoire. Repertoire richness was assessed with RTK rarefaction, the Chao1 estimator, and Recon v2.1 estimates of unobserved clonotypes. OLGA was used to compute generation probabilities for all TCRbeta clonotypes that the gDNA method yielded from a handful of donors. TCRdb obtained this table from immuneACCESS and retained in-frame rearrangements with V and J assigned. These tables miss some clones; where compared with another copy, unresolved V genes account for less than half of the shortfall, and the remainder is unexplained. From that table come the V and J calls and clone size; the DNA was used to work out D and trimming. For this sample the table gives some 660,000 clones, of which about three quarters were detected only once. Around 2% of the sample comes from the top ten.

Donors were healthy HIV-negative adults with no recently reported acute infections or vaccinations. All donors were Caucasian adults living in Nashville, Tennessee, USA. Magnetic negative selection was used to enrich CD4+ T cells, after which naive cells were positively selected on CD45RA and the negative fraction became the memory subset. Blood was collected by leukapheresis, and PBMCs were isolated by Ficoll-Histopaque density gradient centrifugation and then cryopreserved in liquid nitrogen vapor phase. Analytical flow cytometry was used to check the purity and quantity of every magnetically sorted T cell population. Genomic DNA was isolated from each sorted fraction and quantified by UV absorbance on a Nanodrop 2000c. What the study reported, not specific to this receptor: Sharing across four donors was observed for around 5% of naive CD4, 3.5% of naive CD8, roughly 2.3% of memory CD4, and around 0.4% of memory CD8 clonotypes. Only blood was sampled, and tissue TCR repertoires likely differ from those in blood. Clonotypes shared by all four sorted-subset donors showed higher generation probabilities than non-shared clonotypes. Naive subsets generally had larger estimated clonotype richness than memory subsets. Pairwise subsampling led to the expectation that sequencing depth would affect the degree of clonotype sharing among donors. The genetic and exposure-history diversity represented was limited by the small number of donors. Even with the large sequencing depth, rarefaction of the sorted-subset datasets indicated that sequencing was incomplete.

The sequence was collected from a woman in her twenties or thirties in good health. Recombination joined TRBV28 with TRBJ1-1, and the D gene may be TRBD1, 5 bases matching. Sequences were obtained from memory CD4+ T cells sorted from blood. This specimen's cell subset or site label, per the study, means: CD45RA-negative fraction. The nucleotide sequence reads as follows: TGTGCCAGCAGCCCGGGGCGGCCTGAAGCTTTCTTT. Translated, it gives CASSPGRPEAFF.